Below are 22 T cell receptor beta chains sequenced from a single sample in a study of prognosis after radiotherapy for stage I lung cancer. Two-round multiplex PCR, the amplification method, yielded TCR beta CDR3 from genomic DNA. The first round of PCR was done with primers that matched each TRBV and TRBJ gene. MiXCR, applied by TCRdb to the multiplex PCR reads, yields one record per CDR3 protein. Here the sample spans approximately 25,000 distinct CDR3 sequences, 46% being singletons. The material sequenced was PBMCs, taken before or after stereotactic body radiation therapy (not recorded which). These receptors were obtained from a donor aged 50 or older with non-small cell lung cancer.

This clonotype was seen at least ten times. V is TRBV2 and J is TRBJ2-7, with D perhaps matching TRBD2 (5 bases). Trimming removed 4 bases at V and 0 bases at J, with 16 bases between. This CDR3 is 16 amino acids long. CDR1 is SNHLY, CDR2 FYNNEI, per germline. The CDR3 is CASSAPEGQSSYEQYF. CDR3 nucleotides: TGTGCCAGCAGTGCCCCAGAGGGTCAGAGCTCCTACGAGCAGTACTTC.

The CDR3 DNA reads TGCGCCAGCAGCCAAGTATTAACAGTAAATTTGAACACTGAAGCTTTCTTT. Amino acids: CASSQVLTVNLNTEAFF. This chain connects TRBV4-1 to TRBJ1-1, with D unresolved. Germline CDR1 reads MGHRA; CDR2 reads YSYEKL. The CDR3 has 17 residues. V was trimmed by 1 base and J by 0 bases, leaving 15 bases between them.

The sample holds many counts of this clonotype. CDR3 sequence: CASSRESLSNEQFF. In DNA, the CDR3 is TGTGCCAGCTCGCGGGAGTCCCTCTCCAATGAGCAGTTCTTC. The rearrangement uses TRBV6-2 or TRBV6-3 and TRBJ2-1, with 7 bases lining up with TRBD2. This CDR3 spans 14 amino acids. Losses at the gene ends were 8 bases for V and 6 bases for J; bases not matched to a gene: 10. Per germline, CDR1 MNHEY and CDR2 SVGEGT.

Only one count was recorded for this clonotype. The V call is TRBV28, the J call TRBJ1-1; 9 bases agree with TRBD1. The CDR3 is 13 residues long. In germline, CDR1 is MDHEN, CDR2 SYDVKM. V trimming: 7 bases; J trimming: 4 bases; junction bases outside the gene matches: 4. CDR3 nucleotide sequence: TGTGCCAGCATGGGGACAGGGTTCACTGAAGCTTTCTTT. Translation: CASMGTGFTEAFF.

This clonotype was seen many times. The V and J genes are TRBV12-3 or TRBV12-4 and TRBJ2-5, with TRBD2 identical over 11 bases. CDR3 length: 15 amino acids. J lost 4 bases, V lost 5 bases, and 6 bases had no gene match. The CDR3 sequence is CASSPLAGEGETQYF. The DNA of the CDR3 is TGTGCCAGCAGTCCACTAGCGGGGGAGGGAGAGACCCAGTACTTC.

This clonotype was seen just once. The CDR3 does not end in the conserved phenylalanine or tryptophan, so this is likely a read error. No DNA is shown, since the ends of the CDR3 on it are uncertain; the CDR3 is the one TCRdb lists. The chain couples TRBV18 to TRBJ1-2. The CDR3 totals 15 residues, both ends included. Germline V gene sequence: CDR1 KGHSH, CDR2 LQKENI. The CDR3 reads CASSPGGLEDYGYTL.

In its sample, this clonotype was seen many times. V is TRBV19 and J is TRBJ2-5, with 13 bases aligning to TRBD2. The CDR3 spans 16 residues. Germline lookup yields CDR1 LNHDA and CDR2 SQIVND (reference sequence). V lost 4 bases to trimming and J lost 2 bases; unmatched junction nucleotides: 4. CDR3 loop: CASSTGTSGEQETQYF. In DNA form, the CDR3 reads TGTGCCAGTAGTACAGGGACTAGCGGGGAACAAGAGACCCAGTACTTC.

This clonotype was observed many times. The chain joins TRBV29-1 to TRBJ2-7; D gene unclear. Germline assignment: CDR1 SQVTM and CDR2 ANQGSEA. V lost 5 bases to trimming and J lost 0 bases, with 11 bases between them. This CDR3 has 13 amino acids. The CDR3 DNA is TGCAGCGTTCCGGACCGCACCTCCTACGAGCAGTACTTC. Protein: CSVPDRTSYEQYF.

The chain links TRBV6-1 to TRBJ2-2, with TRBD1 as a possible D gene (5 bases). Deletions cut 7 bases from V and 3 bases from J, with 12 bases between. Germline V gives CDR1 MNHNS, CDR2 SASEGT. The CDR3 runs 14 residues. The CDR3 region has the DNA TGTGCCAGCAATCAGGTAGGGGACACCGGGGAGCTGTTTTTT. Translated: CASNQVGDTGELFF.

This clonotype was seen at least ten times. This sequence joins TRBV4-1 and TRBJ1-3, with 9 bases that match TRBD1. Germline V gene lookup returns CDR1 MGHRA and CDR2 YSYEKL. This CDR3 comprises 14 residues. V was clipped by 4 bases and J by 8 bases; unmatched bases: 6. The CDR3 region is CASSLDRGRDTIYF. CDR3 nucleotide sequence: TGCGCCAGCAGCCTTGACAGGGGGAGGGACACCATATATTTT.

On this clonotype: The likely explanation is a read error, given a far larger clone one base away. Here the CDR3 DNA reads TGTGCCAGCAGTCGGGGGACTAGCGGGAGTTCCTACAATGAGCAGTTCTTC. This translates into CASSRGTSGSSYNEQFF. The V gene is TRBV6-5, the J gene TRBJ2-1; 14 positions match TRBD2. The V segment lost 5 bases and the J segment 1 base; nucleotides outside the gene matches: 4. Germline V gene data show CDR1 as MNHEY and CDR2 as SVGAGI. This CDR3 is built from 17 residues.

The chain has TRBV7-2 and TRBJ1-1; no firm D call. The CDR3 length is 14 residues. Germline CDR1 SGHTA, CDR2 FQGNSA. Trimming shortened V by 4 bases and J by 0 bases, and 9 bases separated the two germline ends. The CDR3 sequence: CASSSRTLNTEAFF. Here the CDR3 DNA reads TGTGCCAGCAGCTCCAGGACTTTGAACACTGAAGCTTTCTTT.

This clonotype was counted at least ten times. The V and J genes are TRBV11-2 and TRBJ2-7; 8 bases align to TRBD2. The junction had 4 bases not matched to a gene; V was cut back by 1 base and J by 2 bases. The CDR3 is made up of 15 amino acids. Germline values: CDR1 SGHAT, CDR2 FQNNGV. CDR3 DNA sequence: TGTGCCAGCAGCTTAGTTGCGGGGGGCACCTACGAGCAGTACTTC. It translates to CASSLVAGGTYEQYF.

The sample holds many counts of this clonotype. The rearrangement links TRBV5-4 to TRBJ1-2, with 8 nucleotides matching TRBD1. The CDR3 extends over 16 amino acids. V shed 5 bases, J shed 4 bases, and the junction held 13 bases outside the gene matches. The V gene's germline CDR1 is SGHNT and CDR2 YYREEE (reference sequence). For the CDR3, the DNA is TGTGCCAGCAGATCGGGGGTGACAGGGGCCAGCTATGGCTACACCTTC. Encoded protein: CASRSGVTGASYGYTF.

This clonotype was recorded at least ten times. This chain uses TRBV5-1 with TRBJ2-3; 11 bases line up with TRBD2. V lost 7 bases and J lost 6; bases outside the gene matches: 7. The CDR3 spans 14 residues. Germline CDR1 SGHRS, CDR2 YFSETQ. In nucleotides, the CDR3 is TGCGCCAGCCGGGAGACTAGCGGGACCGATACGCAGTATTTT. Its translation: CASRETSGTDTQYF.

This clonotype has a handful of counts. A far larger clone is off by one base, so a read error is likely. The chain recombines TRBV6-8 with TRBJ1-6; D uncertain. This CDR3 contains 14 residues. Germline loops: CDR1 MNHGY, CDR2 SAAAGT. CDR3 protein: CASSYSSSVSPLNF. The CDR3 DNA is TGTGCCAGCAGTTACTCGTCTAGTGTTTCACCCCTCAACTTT.

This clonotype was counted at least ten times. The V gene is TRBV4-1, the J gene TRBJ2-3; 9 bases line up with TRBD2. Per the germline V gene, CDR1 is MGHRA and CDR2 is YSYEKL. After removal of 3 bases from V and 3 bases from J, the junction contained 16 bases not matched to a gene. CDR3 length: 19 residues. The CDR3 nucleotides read TGCGCCAGCAGCCAGCGCAGTCGCTATGGACTAGCGAGAACAGATACGCAGTATTTT. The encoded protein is CASSQRSRYGLARTDTQYF.

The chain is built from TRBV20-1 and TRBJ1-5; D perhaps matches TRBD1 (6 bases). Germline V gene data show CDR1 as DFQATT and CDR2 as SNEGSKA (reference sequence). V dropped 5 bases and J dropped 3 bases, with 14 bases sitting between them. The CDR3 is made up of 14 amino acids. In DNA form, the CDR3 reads TGCAGTGCTTCACAGGGAAACCCCAATCAGCCCCAGCATTTT. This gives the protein CSASQGNPNQPQHF.

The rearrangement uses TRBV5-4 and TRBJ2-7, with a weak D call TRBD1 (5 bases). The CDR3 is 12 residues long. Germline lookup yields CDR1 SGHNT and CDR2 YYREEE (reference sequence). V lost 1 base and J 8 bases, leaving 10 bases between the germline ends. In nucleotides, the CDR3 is TGTGCCAGCAGCTTGAGGCAGGGTAAGCAGTACTTC. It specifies CASSLRQGKQYF.

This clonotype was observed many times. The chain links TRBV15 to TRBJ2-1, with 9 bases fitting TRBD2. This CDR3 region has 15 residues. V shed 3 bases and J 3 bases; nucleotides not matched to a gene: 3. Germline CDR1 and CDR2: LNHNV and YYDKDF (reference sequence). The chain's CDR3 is CATSRGRGGYNEQFF. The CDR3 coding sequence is TGTGCCACCAGCAGGGGGCGGGGGGGCTACAATGAGCAGTTCTTC.

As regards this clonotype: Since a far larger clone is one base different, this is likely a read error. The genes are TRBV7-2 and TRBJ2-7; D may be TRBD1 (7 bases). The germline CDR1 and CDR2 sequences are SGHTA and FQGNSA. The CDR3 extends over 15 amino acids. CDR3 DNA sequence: TGTGCCAGAAGCTTTGGAGGGACAGTGTCCTACGAGCAGTACTTC. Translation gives CARSFGGTVSYEQYF.

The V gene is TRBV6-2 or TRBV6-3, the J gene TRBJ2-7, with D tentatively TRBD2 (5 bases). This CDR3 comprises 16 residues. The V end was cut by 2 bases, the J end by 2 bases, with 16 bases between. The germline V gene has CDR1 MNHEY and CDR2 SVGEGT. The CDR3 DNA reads TGTGCCAGCAGTTACCTTACGGGAACCTCTCCCTACGAGCAGTACTTC. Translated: CASSYLTGTSPYEQYF.